Below are 3 T cell receptor beta chains sequenced from a single sample in a study of T cells in narcolepsy. Profiled with immunoSEQ multiplex PCR; TCRdb holds only in-frame clones, not every one. The table has about 30,000 clones, approximately 85% seen once. The specimen sequenced was CD45RA- memory CD4+ T cells from PBMCs. The source of these receptors is a human donor with narcolepsy.

This clone was recorded a few times. This same CDR3 is encoded by further DNA sequences in the sample. J is TRBJ1-5 and V is TRBV30, with TRBD1 identical over 7 bases. Per germline, CDR1 GTSNPN and CDR2 SVGIG (reference sequence). The CDR3 spans 13 residues. The V segment lost 2 bases and the J segment 4 bases; nucleotides outside the gene matches: 2. This CDR3 reads CAWSPGGNQPQHF. CDR3 sequence (DNA): TGTGCCTGGAGTCCAGGGGGAAATCAGCCCCAGCATTTT.

This sequence joins TRBV18 and TRBJ1-2; D call uncertain. Germline assignment: CDR1 KGHSH and CDR2 LQKENI. V gave up 2 bases and J gave up 3 bases, with 7 bases separating them. This CDR3 is 13 amino acids long. CDR3 residues: CASSPSGDYGYTF. CDR3 in DNA: TGTGCCAGCTCACCATCGGGTGACTATGGCTACACCTTC.

The rearrangement joins TRBV19 to TRBJ2-2, with 12 bases matching TRBD1. CDR3 length: 16 amino acids. CDR1 LNHDA and CDR2 SQIVND come from the germline V gene (reference sequence). Trimming at V came to 9 bases and at J to 5 bases, leaving 10 bases not matched to a gene. The CDR3 sequence: CASGDRGLRETGELFF. The CDR3 region has the DNA TGTGCCAGCGGGGACAGGGGGCTCCGGGAGACCGGGGAGCTGTTTTTT.